Listed below are T cell receptor beta chains from one sample, sequenced in a study of blood T cell repertoires in COVID-19. Sequenced by immunoSEQ multiplex PCR; TCRdb stores in-frame clones only, minus some. The data show approximately 300,000 clones, about 90% seen once. The sample consisted of peripheral blood. The source of these receptors is a woman between 45 and 60 years old who had recovered from COVID-19. The CDR3 runs from the conserved cysteine through the conserved F or W. The D gene is left open where the match is weak. Clone size is given for some rows only: seen once, a few or many times, or a class if the clone is expanded.

. | TRBJ2-2 | . | TRBV7-2 | TGTGCCAGCAGCTTCCGCGCGGTAGCGAACACCGGGGAGCTGTTTTTT | CASSFRAVANTGELFF
. | TRBJ1-2 | . | TRBV5-5 | TGTGCCAGCAGCTTGCGTACGCAAACAAACTATGGCTACACCTTC | CASSLRTQTNYGYTF
TRBD1 | TRBJ1-1 | . | TRBV5-6 | TGTGCCAGCAGCCTGACAGGGGGGAACACTGAAGCTTTCTTT | CASSLTGGNTEAFF
. | TRBJ1-2 | . | TRBV25-1 | TGTGCCAGCAAAAAAGCCGGGGACACTTACGGCTACACCTTC | CASKKAGDTYGYTF
. | TRBJ1-2 | . | TRBV11-2 | TGTGCCAGCAGCCCCAGGACAGAATATGGCTACACCTTC | CASSPRTEYGYTF
. | TRBJ2-2 | . | TRBV7-9 | TGTGCCAGCAGCTTAGTGAGTAGCGGGGAGCTGTTTTTT | CASSLVSSGELFF
TRBD1 | TRBJ1-2 | . | TRBV7-6 | TGTGCCAGCAGCCCCAGGACAGGGGAAGGCTACACCTTC | CASSPRTGEGYTF
. | TRBJ1-1 | . | TRBV10-3 | TGTGCCATCAGTCCTATGGGGGGGAACACTGAAGCTTTCTTT | CAISPMGGNTEAFF
. | TRBJ2-7 | once | TRBV3-1/TRBV3-2 | TGTGCCAGCAGCCAAGAAGGCATTAGCGACGAGCAGTACTTC | CASSQEGISDEQYF
. | TRBJ2-7 | . | TRBV9 | TGTGCCAGCAGCGTAGCGTCGTCCAGGGATTACGAGCAGTACTTC | CASSVASSRDYEQYF
TRBD2 | TRBJ2-7 | . | TRBV5-4 | TGTGCCAGCAGCCCGGATGGGGGGGGTTCTCGGGAGCAGTACTTC | CASSPDGGGSREQYF
. | TRBJ1-6 | . | TRBV3-1/TRBV3-2 | TGTGCCAGCAGCCTGGACGGACTCCCATCACCCCTCCACTTT | CASSLDGLPSPLHF
. | TRBJ1-6 | . | TRBV19 | TGTGCCAGTAGTATCGGGGTCGGACCGACGGCCCCCCTCCACTTT | CASSIGVGPTAPLHF
. | TRBJ1-6 | . | TRBV6-5 | TGTGCCAGTCGGACAGCCGCCAATTCACCCCTCCACTTT | CASRTAANSPLHF
. | TRBJ2-5 | . | TRBV3-1/TRBV3-2 | TGTGCCAGCAGCCCCCCCGGCCCTAGGGGGGAGACCCAGTACTTC | CASSPPGPRGETQYF
TRBD1 | TRBJ2-5 | . | TRBV12-3/TRBV12-4 | TGTGCCAGCAGTTCCACAGGGGAAGAGACCCAGTACTTC | CASSSTGEETQYF
TRBD1 | TRBJ1-5 | . | TRBV28 | TGTGCCAGCAGTTTTGGGGACAGAAGCAATCAGCCCCAGCATTTT | CASSFGDRSNQPQHF
TRBD2 | TRBJ2-7 | . | TRBV7-2 | TGTGCCAGCAGAGCGGGGTACGAGCAGTACTTC | CASRAGYEQYF
. | TRBJ2-6 | . | TRBV9 | TGTGCCAGCCGTGGAGCAGCTGGGGCCAACGTCCTGACTTTC | CASRGAAGANVLTF
. | TRBJ2-5 | . | TRBV16 | TGTGCCAGCAGCCAATCCGGGGAGACCCAGTACTTC | CASSQSGETQYF
TRBD1 | TRBJ2-1 | . | TRBV3-1/TRBV3-2 | TGTGCCAGCAGTTTCACAGGGGGCAATTACAATGAGCAGTTCTTC | CASSFTGGNYNEQFF
. | TRBJ2-4 | . | TRBV21-1 | TGTGCCAGCAAATTTCCCTTTGGGACAGGGCATTACTTC | CASKFPFGTGHYF
TRBD2 | TRBJ2-2 | . | TRBV5-1 | TGCGCCAGCAGCTACTGGAGCGGGAGGCCTCAACTCGGGGAGCTGTTTTTT | CASSYWSGRPQLGELFF
. | TRBJ2-3 | . | TRBV5-4 | TGTGCCAGCAGCTTGGTTCAGGGGTCAGATACGCAGTATTTT | CASSLVQGSDTQYF
TRBD1 | TRBJ1-5 | . | TRBV2 | TGTGCCAGCAGCCCACAGGGGACAGCTAATCAGCCCCAGCATTTT | CASSPQGTANQPQHF
. | TRBJ1-6 | . | TRBV5-4 | TGTGCCAGCAGCCCGGGACATAGCTCCTATAATTCACCCCTCCACTTT | CASSPGHSSYNSPLHF
TRBD2 | TRBJ2-7 | . | TRBV7-2 | TGTGCCAGCAGCCTGGGACTAGCGGGTAGACCTTCCTACGAGCAGTACTTC | CASSLGLAGRPSYEQYF
TRBD2 | TRBJ2-7 | . | TRBV7-9 | TGTGCCAGCAGCTCCACCCACGAACCGGGACTAGCTACCTACGAGCAGTACTTC | CASSSTHEPGLATYEQYF
. | TRBJ1-4 | . | TRBV5-6 | TGTGCCAGCAGCCGGGTGGCCAGGGGCGAAAAACTGTTTTTT | CASSRVARGEKLFF
. | TRBJ1-5 | . | TRBV4-1 | TGCGCCAGCAGCCAAGGTAGCGGGGGTCAGCCCCAGCATTTT | CASSQGSGGQPQHF
TRBD2 | TRBJ2-5 | . | TRBV3-1/TRBV3-2 | TGTGCCAGCGCGGGGAGCGGGGGCGCGTGGGAGACCCAGTACTTC | CASAGSGGAWETQYF
. | TRBJ2-7 | . | TRBV5-1 | TGCGCCAGCAGCTTGGGCACAGGGTCCTTCACCTACGAGCAGTACTTC | CASSLGTGSFTYEQYF